Shown below are 30 T cell receptor beta chains from a single sample sequenced in a study of OX40 agonist ivuxolimab in advanced cancers. Profiled with immunoSEQ multiplex PCR; TCRdb holds only in-frame clones, not every one. The table shows approximately 59,000 clones, with approximately 86% occurring only once. Sequenced material: CD4+ or CD8+ T cells sorted from blood, taken in a trial of the OX40 agonist ivuxolimab. All receptors come from an adult with an advanced solid tumor such as melanoma, head and neck, liver or kidney cancer.

This clone was found a few times. V is TRBV4-1 and J is TRBJ1-1, with D perhaps TRBD1 (6 bases). V shed 3 bases and J shed 1 base, with 9 bases lying between them. The germline gives CDR1 MGHRA, CDR2 YSYEKL. The length of the CDR3 is 14 residues. The CDR3: CASSHFRGNTEAFF. As DNA, the CDR3 is TGCGCCAGCAGCCATTTCAGGGGGAACACTGAAGCTTTCTTT.

This clone was seen a handful of times. V is TRBV7-9 and J is TRBJ2-2; D remains ambiguous. V was clipped by 3 bases and J by 4 bases, with 15 bases between them. The length of the CDR3 is 16 residues. Germline CDR1 reads SEHNR; CDR2 reads FQNEAQ (reference sequence). The CDR3 here is CASSFEQIGSTGELFF. The CDR3 nucleotides are TGTGCCAGCAGCTTTGAACAGATCGGTTCCACCGGGGAGCTGTTTTTT.

The chain combines TRBV6-5 with TRBJ2-2; tentative D call: TRBD1 (5 bases). CDR1 and CDR2 (germline): MNHEY, SVGAGI. V lost 6 bases and J 7 bases, leaving 12 bases between the germline ends. The CDR3 runs 13 residues. CDR3 DNA sequence: TGTGCCAGCAGCCTAAGGGGTAACGGGGAGCTGTTTTTT. Its translation is CASSLRGNGELFF.

This clone occurred once. The chain's CDR3 is CASSLVPNTGELFF. The CDR3 DNA is TGTGCCAGCAGCTTAGTACCGAACACCGGGGAGCTGTTTTTT. The V gene is TRBV11-2, the J gene TRBJ2-2; D is uncertain. The length of the CDR3 is 14 residues. V was shortened by 1 base and J by 0 bases, with 3 bases between the two germline ends. The germline gives CDR1 SGHAT, CDR2 FQNNGV.

The chain couples TRBV9 to TRBJ2-2; 7 bases map to TRBD1. The CDR3 is 16 residues long. Trimming cost V 3 bases and J 2 bases; bases outside gene matches: 7. Germline CDR1 is SGDLS and CDR2 is YYNGEE. The CDR3 region has the DNA TGTGCCAGCAGCGCAATCCGGGACAGCAACACCGGGGAGCTGTTTTTT. It translates to CASSAIRDSNTGELFF. Based on the CDR3 plus reference TRBV9 and TRBJ2-2, the full variable domain is DSGVTQTPKHLITATGQRVTLRCSPRSGDLSVYWYQQSLDQGLQFLIQYYNGEERAKGNILERFSAQQFPDLHSELNLSSLELGDSALYFCASSAIRDSNTGELFFGEGSRLTVL.

The table lists this clone with a few counts. V usage is TRBV30 and J usage is TRBJ1-1; D gene uncertain. Trimming left V 4 bases short and J 1 base short, with 4 bases between. CDR1 is GTSNPN, CDR2 SVGIG, per germline (reference sequence). CDR3 length: 11 residues. Written as DNA, the CDR3 is TGTGCCTGGAACCGGAACACTGAAGCTTTCTTT. Encoded protein: CAWNRNTEAFF.

This clone was picked up a small number of times. The chain carries TRBV2 and TRBJ2-7; 8 nucleotides agree with TRBD2. The CDR3 length is 14 residues. Germline trimming cut 7 bases from V and 0 bases from J; bases unmatched to any gene: 5. The germline V gene encodes CDR1 SNHLY and CDR2 FYNNEI. DNA of the CDR3: TGTGCCAGCATCCTCGGGGGGGCCTCCTACGAGCAGTACTTC. Translating gives CASILGGASYEQYF.

The chain recombines TRBV7-3 with TRBJ2-1, with a weak D call TRBD2 (6 bases). This CDR3 spans 18 amino acids. Trimming took 5 bases from V and 0 from J, leaving 20 bases between them. Germline values: CDR1 SGHTA, CDR2 FQGTGA. For the CDR3, the DNA is TGTGCCAGCAGCCCCCGGGACTTTCCGACGAGCTCCTACAATGAGCAGTTCTTC. Translated, it gives CASSPRDFPTSSYNEQFF.

The chain links TRBV5-1 to TRBJ2-1; D is undetermined. The CDR3 covers 14 residues. Trimming removed 0 bases from V and 5 bases from J, with 9 bases in between. CDR1 and CDR2 from the germline V gene are SGHRS and YFSETQ. The CDR3 here is CASSLVGTDNEQFF. DNA for the CDR3: TGCGCCAGCAGCTTGGTTGGAACCGACAATGAGCAGTTCTTC.

The chain is built from TRBV28 and TRBJ2-4; 12 positions match TRBD1. V lost 4 bases to trimming and J lost 6 bases; unmatched junction nucleotides: 4. This CDR3 region has 15 residues. Germline V gene lookup returns CDR1 MDHEN and CDR2 SYDVKM. The DNA of the CDR3 is TGTGCCAGCAGTTCCGGGACAGGGGGCTTAAACATTCAGTACTTC. Translated: CASSSGTGGLNIQYF.

V gene TRBV14 combines with J gene TRBJ2-2; 11 bases map to TRBD2. J was trimmed by 5 bases and V by 6 bases; bases with no gene match: 2. The CDR3 is 14 amino acids. Germline V gene data show CDR1 as SGHDN and CDR2 as FVKESK. CDR3 sequence reads: CASSLAGGTGELFF. The CDR3 coding sequence is TGTGCCAGCAGTCTAGCGGGAGGTACCGGGGAGCTGTTTTTT.

The rearrangement links TRBV19 to TRBJ2-7; D possibly matches TRBD1 or TRBD2 (6 bases each). CDR3 length equals 14 residues. V lost 3 bases and J 0 bases, leaving 9 bases between the germline ends. Looked up from germline, CDR1 is LNHDA and CDR2 is SQIVND (reference sequence). This chain's CDR3 is CASSIGGLSYEQYF. The CDR3 coding sequence is TGTGCCAGTAGTATCGGGGGCCTCTCCTACGAGCAGTACTTC.

V gene TRBV9 combines with J gene TRBJ2-1; D possibly uses TRBD1 or TRBD2 (5 bases each). Trimming took 5 bases from V and 0 from J, leaving 15 bases between them. CDR3 length equals 16 residues. The germline V gene encodes CDR1 SGDLS and CDR2 YYNGEE. Here the CDR3 reads CASSGGRPSSYNEQFF. The CDR3 bases are TGTGCCAGCAGTGGGGGACGCCCGAGCTCCTACAATGAGCAGTTCTTC.

The rearrangement joins TRBV7-3 to TRBJ2-1, with 7 positions matching TRBD1. J gave up 3 bases and V 5 bases, and 7 bases lay outside the gene matches. CDR1 and CDR2 from the germline V gene are SGHTA and FQGTGA. The CDR3 length is 15 residues. The CDR3 region is CASSLEGASYNEQFF. CDR3 nucleotide sequence: TGTGCCAGCAGCCTCGAGGGGGCTAGCTACAATGAGCAGTTCTTC.

This chain links TRBV15 with TRBJ2-2; TRBD1 agrees at 7 bases. The CDR3 totals 17 residues. Germline V gives CDR1 LNHNV, CDR2 YYDKDF (reference sequence). Trimming at V came to 2 bases and at J to 8 bases, leaving 14 bases not matched to a gene. The CDR3 DNA follows: TGTGCCACCAGCAGACCTCTCGAAGGAGACAGGGTTGGGGAGCTGTTTTTT. Its translation is CATSRPLEGDRVGELFF.

J is TRBJ2-5 and V is TRBV7-9; possibly TRBD2 for D (6 bases). The J call is doubtful: the DNA matches TRBJ2-7 better. The germline V gene encodes CDR1 SEHNR and CDR2 FQNEAQ (reference sequence). The CDR3 consists of 19 residues. CDR3 coding DNA: TGTGCCAGCAGCTTAGGAGGGGATTGGGCGGGAAGGAGCTCCTACGAGCAGTACTTC. This encodes CASSLGGDWAGRSSYEQYF.

V usage is TRBV19 and J usage is TRBJ2-5; 8 nucleotides align to TRBD1. Germline loops: CDR1 LNHDA, CDR2 SQIVND (reference sequence). J gave up 5 bases and V 8 bases, and 10 bases lay outside the gene matches. The CDR3 runs to 14 residues. CDR3 sequence reads: CASWDRPYMETQYF. Here the CDR3 DNA reads TGTGCCAGTTGGGACAGGCCGTACATGGAGACCCAGTACTTC.

The V and J genes are TRBV10-2 and TRBJ2-7; unclear D gene. This CDR3 is 14 amino acids long. V lost 8 bases and J lost 3, with 17 bases in between. Germline CDR1 is WSHSY and CDR2 is SAAADI. The CDR3 nucleotides are TGCGCCAGCGCAGCTAATCTGGCGAGCTACGAGCAGTACTTC. Protein sequence: CASAANLASYEQYF.

Points on this clone: This sample also contains other DNA sequences that code for the same CDR3. The chain has TRBV7-2 and TRBJ2-7; a possible D gene is TRBD2 (5 bases). Germline lookup yields CDR1 SGHTA and CDR2 FQGNSA. V dropped 3 bases and J dropped 3 bases, with 6 bases sitting between them. The CDR3 contains 12 residues. DNA for the CDR3: TGTGCCAGCAGCTTGGACTTCTACGAGCAGTACTTC. This codes for CASSLDFYEQYF.

This clone was counted a few times. The chain carries TRBV7-9 and TRBJ1-1, with D unresolved. The germline V gene has CDR1 SEHNR and CDR2 FQNEAQ (reference sequence). V lost 4 bases and J lost 4, with 16 bases in between. There are 15 residues in the CDR3. The CDR3 spells CASSSPRFLTTEAFF. For the CDR3, the DNA is TGTGCCAGCAGCTCCCCTAGGTTCCTGACCACTGAAGCTTTCTTT.

V gene TRBV7-2 combines with J gene TRBJ2-5; 8 positions agree with TRBD1. The CDR3 sequence is 17 residues long. Per the germline V gene, CDR1 is SGHTA and CDR2 is FQGNSA. J was trimmed by 0 bases and V by 5 bases; bases with no gene match: 11. The CDR3 DNA reads as TGTGCCAGCAGCGCCCCCCGGGACAGGAGGTACCAAGAGACCCAGTACTTC. The encoded protein is CASSAPRDRRYQETQYF.

V gene TRBV6-1 combines with J gene TRBJ1-5, with D possibly matching TRBD1 (6 bases). Germline CDR1 MNHNS, CDR2 SASEGT. CDR3 length: 15 amino acids. V lost 8 bases and J 0 bases, leaving 14 bases between the germline ends. The CDR3 bases are TGTGCCAGCGTCTCAAGGGGGTATAGCAATCAGCCCCAGCATTTT. Protein product: CASVSRGYSNQPQHF.

In DNA, the CDR3 is TGTGCCAGTAGCTCCCGAGGGCAGGGAAGTTATGGCTACACCTTC. This sequence encodes CASSSRGQGSYGYTF. This rearrangement joins TRBV19 to TRBJ1-2, with D possibly being TRBD1 (5 bases). Trimming removed 6 bases from V and 5 bases from J, with 19 bases in between. The CDR3 sequence is 15 residues long. Germline loops: CDR1 LNHDA, CDR2 SQIVND (reference sequence).

The rearrangement uses TRBV6-5 and TRBJ1-2; the D is unclear. The CDR3 is 13 amino acids. Germline V gene sequence: CDR1 MNHEY, CDR2 SVGAGI. V was pared by 7 bases and J by 7 bases, with 16 bases between. CDR3 protein: CASTLSAASGYTF. The CDR3 bases are TGTGCCAGCACTCTATCGGCGGCCTCTGGCTACACCTTC.

V is TRBV7-9 and J is TRBJ2-7, with 11 bases that match TRBD2. CDR1 is SEHNR and CDR2 is FQNEAQ in the germline V gene (reference sequence). This CDR3 spans 14 amino acids. The ends lost 4 bases at V and 3 bases at J; junction bases unmatched: 2. The CDR3: CASSSGTSGYEQYF. The DNA of the CDR3 is TGTGCCAGCAGCTCGGGGACTAGCGGCTACGAGCAGTACTTC.

This chain uses TRBV28 with TRBJ2-1; 11 bases match TRBD2. Unmatched junction bases numbered 12, after V lost 4 bases and J lost 4 bases. The CDR3 length is 18 residues. Germline V gives CDR1 MDHEN, CDR2 SYDVKM. The CDR3 DNA sequence: TGTGCCAGCAGTTCCCCCTTGGCCCGGACTAGCGGGTACAATGAGCAGTTCTTC. Amino acid sequence: CASSSPLARTSGYNEQFF. Based on the CDR3 plus reference TRBV28 and TRBJ2-1, the full variable domain is DVKVTQSSRYLVKRTGEKVFLECVQDMDHENMFWYRQDPGLGLRLIYFSYDVKMKEKGDIPEGYSVSREKKERFSLILESASTNQTSMYLCASSSPLARTSGYNEQFFGPGTRLTVL.

V gene TRBV18 combines with J gene TRBJ2-7; 8 bases are shared with TRBD1. V shed 2 bases, J shed 6 bases, and the junction held 9 bases outside the gene matches. CDR1 is KGHSH and CDR2 is LQKENI in the germline V gene. CDR3 length equals 15 residues. CDR3 amino acids: CASSPMQGASSEQYF. For the CDR3, the DNA is TGTGCCAGCTCACCAATGCAGGGGGCTTCGAGCGAGCAGTACTTC.

The gene calls are TRBV7-2 and TRBJ2-2; D may be TRBD1 (6 bases). Germline CDR1 is SGHTA and CDR2 is FQGNSA. The CDR3 covers 14 residues. V dropped 6 bases and J dropped 6 bases, with 14 bases sitting between them. The CDR3 here is CASRQGISAGELFF. CDR3 bases: TGTGCCAGCAGGCAGGGGATCAGCGCCGGGGAGCTGTTTTTT.

The rearrangement joins TRBV5-1 to TRBJ2-2; no clear D. V gave up 0 bases and J gave up 3 bases, with 9 bases separating them. The length of the CDR3 is 15 residues. CDR1 SGHRS and CDR2 YFSETQ come from the germline V gene. CDR3 nucleotides: TGCGCCAGCAGCTTGGGGGCTAGTTACACCGGGGAGCTGTTTTTT. This sequence encodes CASSLGASYTGELFF. Supplemented by reference TRBV5-1 and TRBJ2-2, the full variable domain reads KAGVTQTPRYLIKTRGQQVTLSCSPISGHRSVSWYQQTPGQGLQFLFEYFSETQRNKGNFPGRFSGRQFSNSRSEMNVSTLELGDSALYLCASSLGASYTGELFFGEGSRLTVL.

The chain has TRBV10-3 and TRBJ2-4, with 9 bases fitting TRBD2. The J segment lost 1 base and the V segment lost 3 bases, leaving 10 bases of the junction unmatched. The CDR3 runs to 18 residues. Germline V gives CDR1 ENHRY, CDR2 SYGVKD. In DNA, the CDR3 is TGTGCCATCAGTGATGTATTGGCGGGAGGGAACGCCAAAAACATTCAGTACTTC. This codes for CAISDVLAGGNAKNIQYF.